Shown below are 27 T cell receptor beta chains from a single sample sequenced in a study of CD4 T cells in relation to SARS-CoV-2 and coronaviruses. The protocol was immunoSEQ multiplex PCR, while the TCRdb copy is restricted to in-frame clones and leaves out a portion. The sample records about 36,000 clones, roughly four fifths being singletons. Their antigens remain unidentified. Sequenced input: naive CD4+ T cells from PBMCs, cultured in vitro. Subset in this sample: naive CD4+ T cells isolated by negative enrichment. These receptor sequences come from an adult with COVID-19.

The chain recombines TRBV5-1 with TRBJ1-2; 7 nucleotides align to TRBD1. Trimming removed 5 bases from V and 4 bases from J; junction bases left unmatched: 14. The CDR3 is 16 residues long. The germline gives CDR1 SGHRS, CDR2 YFSETQ. The CDR3 sequence: CASRADRDGHGYGYTF. The CDR3 DNA sequence: TGCGCCAGCAGGGCTGACAGGGACGGCCATGGCTATGGCTACACCTTC.

The chain couples TRBV4-1 to TRBJ2-7; possible D gene TRBD2, 6 bases. The CDR3 extends over 18 amino acids. The germline CDR1 and CDR2 sequences are MGHRA and YSYEKL. Trimming took off 4 bases at V and 3 bases at J, with 25 bases between the two ends. CDR3 loop: CASSRFGGRRVLGYEQYF. The CDR3 nucleotides are TGCGCCAGCAGCCGCTTTGGGGGGAGGCGGGTTTTGGGCTACGAGCAGTACTTC.

In this sample, this clone turned up a few times. CDR3 protein: CASSSDRASYEQYF. The CDR3, as DNA: TGTGCCAGCAGCTCGGACAGGGCCTCCTACGAGCAGTACTTC. This chain connects TRBV27 to TRBJ2-7, with TRBD1 identical over 8 bases. V lost 6 bases, J lost 0 bases, and 4 bases stayed unmatched. CDR3 length equals 14 residues. Germline V gene data show CDR1 as MNHEY and CDR2 as SMNVEV (reference sequence).

J is TRBJ2-1 and V is TRBV12-3 or TRBV12-4; D is perhaps TRBD2 (6 bases). This CDR3 is 12 amino acids long. Trimming removed 2 bases at V and 9 bases at J, with 8 bases between. CDR3 sequence (DNA): TGTGCCAGCAGTTTAAAGGGAGGTGAGCAGTTCTTC. Translation: CASSLKGGEQFF.

The chain combines TRBV28 with TRBJ1-2; 7 bases are a match to TRBD1. With V trimmed by 5 bases and J by 3 bases, 0 bases remained unmatched. The germline CDR1 and CDR2 sequences are MDHEN and SYDVKM. CDR3 length equals 12 residues. CDR3: CASSGTDYGYTF. CDR3 coding DNA: TGTGCCAGCAGTGGGACAGACTATGGCTACACCTTC.

The chain recombines TRBV4-1 with TRBJ2-5; perhaps TRBD1 as D (6 bases). Per the germline V gene, CDR1 is MGHRA and CDR2 is YSYEKL. The V and J ends lost 4 bases and 2 bases respectively, with 11 bases between them. This CDR3 is built from 14 residues. The CDR3 loop is CASSRGQNQETQYF. Here the CDR3 DNA reads TGCGCCAGCAGCCGCGGACAGAATCAAGAGACCCAGTACTTC.

The gene calls are TRBV19 and TRBJ1-4; 9 nucleotides align to TRBD1. Trimming took 5 bases from V and 4 from J; bases not matched to a gene: 5. The germline gives CDR1 LNHDA, CDR2 SQIVND (reference sequence). CDR3 size: 15 residues. DNA of the CDR3: TGTGCCAGTAGTGCCGGACAGGGGATTAATGAAAAACTGTTTTTT. Amino acid sequence: CASSAGQGINEKLFF.

The sample holds a few counts of this clone. V usage is TRBV7-9 and J usage is TRBJ2-7; 9 bases align to TRBD1. Trimming removed 3 bases from V and 6 bases from J; junction bases left unmatched: 3. The CDR3 has 13 residues. Germline assignment: CDR1 SEHNR and CDR2 FQNEAQ (reference sequence). CDR3 DNA: TGTGCCAGCAGCTTCGGGGGACAGGGCGAGCAGTACTTC. Its translation: CASSFGGQGEQYF.

The chain uses TRBV19 and TRBJ2-2; 10 bases match TRBD1. CDR3 length equals 18 residues. V lost 4 bases and J lost 4; bases outside the gene matches: 12. Germline V lookup: CDR1 LNHDA, CDR2 SQIVND (reference sequence). The CDR3, as DNA: TGTGCCAGTAGTACAGAGACCGGGACAGGGGTATCCACCGGGGAGCTGTTTTTT. Translation: CASSTETGTGVSTGELFF.

This clone was picked up one time. The genes are TRBV6-1 and TRBJ1-2; no reliable D call. In germline, CDR1 is MNHNS, CDR2 SASEGT. Trimming left V 1 base short and J 3 bases short, with 6 bases between. The CDR3 runs 13 residues. This CDR3 is CASSEDSYYGYTF. DNA for the CDR3: TGTGCCAGCAGTGAAGACAGCTACTATGGCTACACCTTC.

The rearrangement uses TRBV7-9 and TRBJ2-1, with unresolved D. Germline CDR1 reads SEHNR; CDR2 reads FQNEAQ (reference sequence). Trimming cost V 1 base and J 11 bases, with 9 bases left between them. The CDR3 spans 12 residues. The CDR3, as DNA: TGTGCCAGCAGCTTAGTCCCAGGAAAGCAGTTCTTC. It is translated as CASSLVPGKQFF.

V usage is TRBV10-1 and J usage is TRBJ2-7, with 11 bases matching TRBD2. The germline gives CDR1 WNHNN, CDR2 SYGVQD (reference sequence). The length of the CDR3 is 18 residues. Trimming cost V 3 bases and J 3 bases; bases outside gene matches: 13. This CDR3 is CASSEVRLAGGPCYEQYF. The CDR3 DNA is TGCGCCAGCAGTGAAGTTCGGTTAGCGGGAGGGCCTTGCTACGAGCAGTACTTC.

The genes are TRBV28 and TRBJ1-5, with 9 bases lining up with TRBD1. Trimming cost V 6 bases and J 6 bases; bases outside gene matches: 6. Germline CDR1 MDHEN, CDR2 SYDVKM. CDR3 length: 14 amino acids. The CDR3 reads CASSQQGAVQPQHF. Here the CDR3 DNA reads TGTGCCAGCAGCCAACAGGGGGCCGTTCAGCCCCAGCATTTT.

A single count supports this clone. This chain links TRBV27 with TRBJ2-7; TRBD1 might be the D (6 bases). The germline gives CDR1 MNHEY, CDR2 SMNVEV (reference sequence). The CDR3 covers 14 residues. Trimming took 3 bases from V and 1 from J, leaving 10 bases between them. CDR3 region: CASSFTGTSYEQYF. DNA of the CDR3: TGTGCCAGCAGTTTCACAGGGACGTCCTACGAGCAGTACTTC.

This rearrangement joins TRBV28 to TRBJ1-2; no definite D call. The CDR3 covers 13 residues. Germline loops: CDR1 MDHEN, CDR2 SYDVKM. V lost 5 bases and J lost 7, with 14 bases in between. CDR3 loop: CASSPNPGSGYTF. The CDR3 nucleotides are TGTGCCAGCAGTCCCAACCCCGGGAGTGGCTACACCTTC.

This clone was found a few times. The CDR3 here is CASSEHLANTGELFF. The DNA for the CDR3 is TGTGCCAGCAGTGAACACCTGGCGAACACCGGGGAGCTGTTTTTT. The chain is built from TRBV25-1 and TRBJ2-2, with D unclear. Per the germline V gene, CDR1 is MGHDK and CDR2 is SYGVNS. This CDR3 comprises 15 residues. Between the trimmed V and J ends, which lost 2 bases and 0 bases, there was a span of 7 bases.

This clone was observed once. This sequence joins TRBV15 and TRBJ2-7, with a weak D call TRBD2 (6 bases). V was pared by 1 base and J by 3 bases, with 10 bases between. CDR1 is LNHNV and CDR2 is YYDKDF in the germline V gene (reference sequence). CDR3 length: 14 residues. The CDR3 coding sequence is TGTGCCACCAGCAGAGGGGAGGAGGGCTACGAGCAGTACTTC. This translates into CATSRGEEGYEQYF.

V is TRBV21-1 and J is TRBJ1-5. TRBV21-1 is reported as a pseudogene. This CDR3 contains 15 residues. The CDR3 DNA reads TGTGCCAGCAGCAGTGGGGGGCATTGCAATCAGCCCCAGCATTTT. Translated, it gives CASSSGGHCNQPQHF.

This clone appeared a few times. The V gene is TRBV6-5, the J gene TRBJ2-2; D uncertain. The V end was cut by 7 bases, the J end by 8 bases, with 8 bases between. The length of the CDR3 is 11 residues. From germline, CDR1 is MNHEY and CDR2 SVGAGI. CDR3 amino acids: CASTSRGELFF. DNA of the CDR3: TGTGCCAGCACCTCCCGGGGGGAGCTGTTTTTT.

This chain uses TRBV4-2 with TRBJ2-3; the D gene could be TRBD1 or TRBD2 (6 bases each). Trimming cost V 2 bases and J 1 base, with 13 bases left between them. CDR1 is LGHNA and CDR2 is YNFKEQ in the germline V gene. The CDR3 loop spans 16 amino acids. The CDR3 coding sequence is TGTGCCAGCAGCCAAATGACGGGGGCGGGCACAGATACGCAGTATTTT. As protein: CASSQMTGAGTDTQYF.

This clone was detected once. The V call is TRBV11-3, the J call TRBJ2-1, with D perhaps TRBD2 (5 bases). This CDR3 spans 17 amino acids. Per germline, CDR1 SGHNT and CDR2 YENEEA. V was clipped by 4 bases and J by 4 bases, with 20 bases between them. In nucleotides, the CDR3 is TGTGCCAGCAGCTGGGGTAAGCGCCCCGGGGATTACAATGAGCAGTTCTTC. This translates into CASSWGKRPGDYNEQFF.

The rearrangement uses TRBV6-2 or TRBV6-3 and TRBJ2-7; no clear D gene. V lost 5 bases to trimming and J lost 5 bases, with 19 bases between them. CDR3 size: 15 residues. Per germline, CDR1 MNHEY and CDR2 SVGEGT. This chain's CDR3 is CASSPFTVLLNEQYF. The CDR3 coding sequence is TGTGCCAGCAGTCCATTTACTGTACTACTAAACGAGCAGTACTTC.

This chain uses TRBV11-2 with TRBJ2-7, with D maybe TRBD1 (7 bases). V lost 4 bases and J 0 bases, leaving 19 bases between the germline ends. Germline CDR1 SGHAT, CDR2 FQNNGV. The CDR3 length is 17 residues. The CDR3 DNA reads as TGTGCCAGCAGCTCCCCTTTTGGCAGGGGGGCCTCCTACGAGCAGTACTTC. Protein: CASSSPFGRGASYEQYF.

CDR3 nucleotide sequence: TGTGCCAGCAGCCAACGGGTAGGGGGGACCGGGGAGCTGTTTTTT. As protein: CASSQRVGGTGELFF. The chain carries TRBV14 and TRBJ2-2; D is perhaps TRBD1 or TRBD2 (6 bases each). Germline V gene data show CDR1 as SGHDN and CDR2 as FVKESK. The CDR3 extends over 15 amino acids. Trimming pared 2 bases from V and 5 bases from J, leaving 12 bases between.

This CDR3 reads CASLPDRTWANEQFF. The DNA for the CDR3 is TGTGCCAGTCTTCCTGATAGGACCTGGGCAAATGAGCAGTTCTTC. The chain employs TRBV6-5 and TRBJ2-1; no definite D call. The germline V gene encodes CDR1 MNHEY and CDR2 SVGAGI. The ends were cut back, 9 bases at V and 7 bases at J, with 22 bases in the middle. This CDR3 comprises 15 residues.

The chain has TRBV20-1 and TRBJ1-2; D might be TRBD1 (6 bases). Germline CDR1 DFQATT, CDR2 SNEGSKA (reference sequence). The CDR3 is 12 residues long. Trimming shortened V by 3 bases and J by 4 bases, and 9 bases separated the two germline ends. CDR3 in amino acids: CSASVRGYGYTF. The CDR3 coding sequence is TGCAGTGCTAGTGTCAGGGGCTATGGCTACACCTTC.

This chain joins TRBV20-1 and TRBJ2-3, with 10 bases that match TRBD1. CDR1 is DFQATT and CDR2 is SNEGSKA in the germline V gene (reference sequence). Trimming at V came to 3 bases and at J to 4 bases, leaving 4 bases not matched to a gene. This CDR3 comprises 14 residues. In DNA, the CDR3 is TGCAGTGCTAGTGGGACAGGGGATCCAGATACGCAGTATTTT. Encoded protein: CSASGTGDPDTQYF.